This TCR beta chain was documented in a study of T cells in placental villitis. The libraries were made with immunoSEQ v4. Clones were read by immunoSEQ multiplex PCR, and TCRdb kept only the in-frame ones, dropping some. The sample shows about 6,000 clones, over 75% of them seen only once. The sample holds a few counts of this clone. A few cytomegalovirus and one Toxoplasma gondii villitis placentae were included. V shed 1 base and J shed 0 bases, with 5 bases lying between them. CDR1 is SGDLS, CDR2 YYNGEE, per germline. This CDR3 comprises 15 residues. Sequenced sample: placental tissue containing maternal and fetal cells. The chain couples TRBV9 to TRBJ1-6, with no clear D. The clonotype comes from a human patient with infectious villitis; the placental T cells may come from both mother and fetus. This CDR3 reads CASSVQNSYNSPLHF. DNA of the CDR3: TGTGCCAGCAGCGTACAAAACTCCTATAATTCACCCCTCCACTTT.